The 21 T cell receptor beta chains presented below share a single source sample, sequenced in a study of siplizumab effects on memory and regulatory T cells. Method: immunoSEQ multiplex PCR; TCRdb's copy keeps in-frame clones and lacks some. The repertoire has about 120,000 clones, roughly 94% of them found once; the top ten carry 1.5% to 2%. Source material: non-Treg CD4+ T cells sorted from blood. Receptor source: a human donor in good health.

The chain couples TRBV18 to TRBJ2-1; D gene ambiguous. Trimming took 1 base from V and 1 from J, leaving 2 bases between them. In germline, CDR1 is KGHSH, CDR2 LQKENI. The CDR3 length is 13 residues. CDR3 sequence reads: CASSPQSYNEQFF. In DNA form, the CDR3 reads TGTGCCAGCTCACCACAGTCCTACAATGAGCAGTTCTTC.

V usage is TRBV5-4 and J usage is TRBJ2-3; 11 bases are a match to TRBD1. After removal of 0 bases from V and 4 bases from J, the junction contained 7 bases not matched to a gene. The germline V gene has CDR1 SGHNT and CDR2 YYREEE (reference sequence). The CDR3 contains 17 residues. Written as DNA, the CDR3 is TGTGCCAGCAGCTTGGAAGGACAGGGGGCAAAGGCAGATACGCAGTATTTT. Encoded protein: CASSLEGQGAKADTQYF. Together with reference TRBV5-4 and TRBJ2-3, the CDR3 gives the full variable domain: ETGVTQSPTHLIKTRGQQVTLRCSSQSGHNTVSWYQQALGQGPQFIFQYYREEENGRGNFPPRFSGLQFPNYSSELNVNALELDDSALYLCASSLEGQGAKADTQYFGPGTRLTVL.

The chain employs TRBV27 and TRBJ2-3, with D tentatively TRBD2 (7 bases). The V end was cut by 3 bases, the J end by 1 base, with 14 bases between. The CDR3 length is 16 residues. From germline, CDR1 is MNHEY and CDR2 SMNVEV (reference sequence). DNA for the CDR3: TGTGCCAGCAGTTTGTCGCGGGGGCTGGGCACAGATACGCAGTATTTT. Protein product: CASSLSRGLGTDTQYF.

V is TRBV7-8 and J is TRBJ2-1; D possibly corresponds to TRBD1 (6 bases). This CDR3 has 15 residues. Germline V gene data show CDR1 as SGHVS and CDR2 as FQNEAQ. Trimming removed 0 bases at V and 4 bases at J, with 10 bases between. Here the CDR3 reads CASSLAGAGYNEQFF. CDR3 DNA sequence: TGTGCCAGCAGCTTAGCGGGGGCTGGGTACAATGAGCAGTTCTTC.

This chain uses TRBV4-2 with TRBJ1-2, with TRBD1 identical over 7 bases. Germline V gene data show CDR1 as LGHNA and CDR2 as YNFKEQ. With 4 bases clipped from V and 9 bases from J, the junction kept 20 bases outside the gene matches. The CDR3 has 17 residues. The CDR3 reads CASSLPTQHRGPRSYTF. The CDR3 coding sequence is TGTGCCAGCAGCCTACCTACCCAACACAGGGGCCCCAGGAGCTACACCTTC.

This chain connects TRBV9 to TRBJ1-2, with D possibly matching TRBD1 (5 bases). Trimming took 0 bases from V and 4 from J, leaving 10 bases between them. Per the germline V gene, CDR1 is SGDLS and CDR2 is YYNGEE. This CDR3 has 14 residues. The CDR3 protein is CASSVDRTGYGYTF. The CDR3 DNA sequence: TGTGCCAGCAGCGTAGACAGGACGGGCTATGGCTACACCTTC.

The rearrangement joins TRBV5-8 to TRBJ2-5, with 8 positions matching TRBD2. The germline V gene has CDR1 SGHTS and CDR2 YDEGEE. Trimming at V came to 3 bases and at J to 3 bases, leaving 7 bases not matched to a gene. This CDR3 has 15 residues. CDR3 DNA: TGTGCCAGCAGCTCCTTCAGTAGCGGGGAAGAGACCCAGTACTTC. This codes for CASSSFSSGEETQYF.

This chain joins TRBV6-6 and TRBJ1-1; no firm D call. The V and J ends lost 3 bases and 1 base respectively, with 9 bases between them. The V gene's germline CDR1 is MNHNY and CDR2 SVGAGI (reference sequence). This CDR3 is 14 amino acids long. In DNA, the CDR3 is TGTGCCAGCAGTTATCGGGCGGAGAACACTGAAGCTTTCTTT. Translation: CASSYRAENTEAFF.

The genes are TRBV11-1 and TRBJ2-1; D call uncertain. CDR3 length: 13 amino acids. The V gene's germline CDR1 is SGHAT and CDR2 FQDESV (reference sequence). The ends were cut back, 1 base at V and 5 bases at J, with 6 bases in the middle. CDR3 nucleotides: TGTGCCAGCAGCTTAGGACGGAACAATGAGCAGTTCTTC. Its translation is CASSLGRNNEQFF. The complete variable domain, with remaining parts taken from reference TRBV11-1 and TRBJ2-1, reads EAEVAQSPRYKITEKSQAVAFWCDPISGHATLYWYRQILGQGPELLVQFQDESVVDDSQLPKDRFSAERLKGVDSTLKIQPAELGDSAMYLCASSLGRNNEQFFGPGTRLTVL.

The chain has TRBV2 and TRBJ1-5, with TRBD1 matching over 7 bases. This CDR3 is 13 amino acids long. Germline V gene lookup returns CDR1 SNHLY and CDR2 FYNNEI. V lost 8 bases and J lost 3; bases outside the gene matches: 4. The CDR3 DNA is TGTGCCAGCGTGACAGGGATCAATCAGCCCCAGCATTTT. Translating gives CASVTGINQPQHF.

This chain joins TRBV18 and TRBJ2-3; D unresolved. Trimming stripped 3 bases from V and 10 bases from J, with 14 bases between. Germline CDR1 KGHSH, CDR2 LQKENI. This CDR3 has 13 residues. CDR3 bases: TGTGCCAGCTCACCCCTCCCCCTTGGGGCGCAGTATTTT. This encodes CASSPLPLGAQYF. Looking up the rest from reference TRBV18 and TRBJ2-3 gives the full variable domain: NAGVMQNPRHLVRRRGQEARLRCSPMKGHSHVYWYRQLPEEGLKFMVYLQKENIIDESGMPKERFSAEFPKEGPSILRIQQVVRGDSAAYFCASSPLPLGAQYFGPGTRLTVL.

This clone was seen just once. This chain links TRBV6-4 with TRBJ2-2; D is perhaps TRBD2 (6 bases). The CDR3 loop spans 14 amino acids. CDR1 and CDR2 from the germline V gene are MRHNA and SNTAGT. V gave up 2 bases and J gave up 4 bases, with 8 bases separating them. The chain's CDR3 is CASSDVGGTGELFF. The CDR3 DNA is TGTGCCAGCAGTGACGTGGGAGGCACCGGGGAGCTGTTTTTT.

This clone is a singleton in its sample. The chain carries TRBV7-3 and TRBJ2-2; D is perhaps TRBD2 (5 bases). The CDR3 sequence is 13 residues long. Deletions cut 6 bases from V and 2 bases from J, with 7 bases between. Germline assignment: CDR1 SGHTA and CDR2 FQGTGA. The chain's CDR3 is CASREGNTGELFF. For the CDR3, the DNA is TGTGCCAGCAGAGAGGGTAACACCGGGGAGCTGTTTTTT. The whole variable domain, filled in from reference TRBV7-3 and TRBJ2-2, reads GAGVSQTPSNKVTEKGKYVELRCDPISGHTALYWYRQSLGQGPEFLIYFQGTGAADDSGLPNDRFFAVRPEGSVSTLKIQRTERGDSAVYLCASREGNTGELFFGEGSRLTVL.

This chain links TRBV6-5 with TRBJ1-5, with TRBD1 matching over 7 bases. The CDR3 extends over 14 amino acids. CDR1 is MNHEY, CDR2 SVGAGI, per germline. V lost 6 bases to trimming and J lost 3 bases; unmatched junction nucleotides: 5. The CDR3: CASSLTGVNQPQHF. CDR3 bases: TGTGCCAGCAGCCTAACAGGGGTCAATCAGCCCCAGCATTTT.

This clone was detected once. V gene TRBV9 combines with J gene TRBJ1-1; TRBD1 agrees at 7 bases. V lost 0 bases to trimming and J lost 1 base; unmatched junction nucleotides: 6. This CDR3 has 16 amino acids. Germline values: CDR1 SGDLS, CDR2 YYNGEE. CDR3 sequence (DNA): TGTGCCAGCAGCGTAGACAGGAGACAGGGGAACACTGAAGCTTTCTTT. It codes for CASSVDRRQGNTEAFF. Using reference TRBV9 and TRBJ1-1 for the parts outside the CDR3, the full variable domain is DSGVTQTPKHLITATGQRVTLRCSPRSGDLSVYWYQQSLDQGLQFLIQYYNGEERAKGNILERFSAQQFPDLHSELNLSSLELGDSALYFCASSVDRRQGNTEAFFGQGTRLTVV.

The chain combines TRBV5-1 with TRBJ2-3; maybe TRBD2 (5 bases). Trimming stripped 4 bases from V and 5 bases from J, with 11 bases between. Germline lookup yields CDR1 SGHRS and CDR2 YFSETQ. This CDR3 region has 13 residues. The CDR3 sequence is CASSPGEGDTQYF. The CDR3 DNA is TGCGCCAGCAGCCCCGGAGAGGGAGATACGCAGTATTTT.

The CDR3 bases are TGTGCCAGCTCACCACCGTCGGGCCCCTATGGCTACACCTTC. Translating gives CASSPPSGPYGYTF. V is TRBV18 and J is TRBJ1-2; D remains ambiguous. From germline, CDR1 is KGHSH and CDR2 LQKENI. The CDR3 runs 14 residues. The germline V and J ends were trimmed by 0 bases and 4 bases, with 9 bases remaining between them.

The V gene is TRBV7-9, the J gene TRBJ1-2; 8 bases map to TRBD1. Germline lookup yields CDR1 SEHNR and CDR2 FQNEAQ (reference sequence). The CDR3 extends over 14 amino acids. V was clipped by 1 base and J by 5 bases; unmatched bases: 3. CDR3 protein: CASSLEDRAYGYTF. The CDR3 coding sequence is TGTGCCAGCAGCTTAGAGGACAGGGCGTATGGCTACACCTTC.

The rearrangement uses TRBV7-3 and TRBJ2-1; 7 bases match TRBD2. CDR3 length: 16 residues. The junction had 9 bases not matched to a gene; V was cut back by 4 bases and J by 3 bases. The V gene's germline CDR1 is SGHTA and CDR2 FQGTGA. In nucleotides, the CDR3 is TGTGCCAGCAGCTCCCAGTCGGGCGGGAGCTACAATGAGCAGTTCTTC. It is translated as CASSSQSGGSYNEQFF.

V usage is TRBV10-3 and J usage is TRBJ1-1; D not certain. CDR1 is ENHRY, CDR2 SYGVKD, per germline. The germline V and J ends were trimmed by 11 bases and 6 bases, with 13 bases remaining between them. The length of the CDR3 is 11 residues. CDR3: CASESGAEAFF. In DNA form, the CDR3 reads TGTGCCTCAGAGTCTGGGGCTGAAGCTTTCTTT.

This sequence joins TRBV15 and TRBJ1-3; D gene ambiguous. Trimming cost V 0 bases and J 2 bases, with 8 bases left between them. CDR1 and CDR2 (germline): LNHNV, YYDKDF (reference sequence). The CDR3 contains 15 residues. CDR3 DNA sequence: TGTGCCACCAGCAGAGACGGTGGCACTGGAAACACCATATATTTT. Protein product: CATSRDGGTGNTIYF. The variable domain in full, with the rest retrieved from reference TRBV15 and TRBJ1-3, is DAMVIQNPRYQVTQFGKPVTLSCSQTLNHNVMYWYQQKSSQAPKLLFHYYDKDFNNEADTPDNFQSRRPNTSFCFLDIRSPGLGDTAMYLCATSRDGGTGNTIYFGEGSWLTVV.